The 12 T cell receptor beta chains below all came from one sample that was sequenced in a study of cytomegalovirus exposure and HLA in healthy donors. Primers for the PCR totalled 60 Vbeta and 13 Jbeta. Here immunoSEQ multiplex PCR was the method, and the copy in TCRdb shows in-frame clones only, minus some. The table has 100,000 to 150,000 clones, approximately 76% seen once. The source material was PBMCs. The receptor set was obtained from a man in his 60s in good health and CMV-seropositive.

The genes are TRBV5-1 and TRBJ2-5; 14 positions match TRBD2. The CDR3 has 20 residues. The ends lost 0 bases at V and 7 bases at J; junction bases unmatched: 17. Per the germline V gene, CDR1 is SGHRS and CDR2 is YFSETQ. Written as DNA, the CDR3 is TGCGCCAGCAGCTTGGAGGGCGGGACTAGCGGGAGAGGCCGGCGGGGGACCCAGTACTTC. It translates to CASSLEGGTSGRGRRGTQYF.

The J gene is TRBJ2-5, the V gene TRBV30; 11 positions match TRBD2. V lost 7 bases, J lost 4 bases, and 8 bases stayed unmatched. The CDR3 totals 14 residues. CDR1 is GTSNPN and CDR2 is SVGIG in the germline V gene (reference sequence). DNA of the CDR3: TGTGCCTATAGCGGGGGGGCGAGGGGAGAGACCCAGTACTTC. Amino acid sequence: CAYSGGARGETQYF.

The chain has TRBV19 and TRBJ1-5; D not resolved. V lost 3 bases, J lost 7 bases, and 13 bases lay in between. Germline V gene sequence: CDR1 LNHDA, CDR2 SQIVND (reference sequence). The CDR3 has 14 residues. The CDR3: CASSMRALGQPQHF. CDR3 coding DNA: TGTGCCAGTAGTATGCGGGCCCTAGGGCAGCCCCAGCATTTT. Complete variable domain (other parts from reference TRBV19 and TRBJ1-5): DGGITQSPKYLFRKEGQNVTLSCEQNLNHDAMYWYRQDPGQGLRLIYYSQIVNDFQKGDIAEGYSVSREKKESFPLTVTSAQKNPTAFYLCASSMRALGQPQHFGDGTRLSIL.

The rearrangement joins TRBV4-1 to TRBJ2-1; D unclear. The CDR3 runs 16 residues. The V and J ends lost 0 bases and 5 bases respectively, with 14 bases between them. Germline V gives CDR1 MGHRA, CDR2 YSYEKL. The CDR3 DNA reads as TGCGCCAGCAGCCAAGAGGCCCAGGCCAACAACAATGAGCAGTTCTTC. Translation gives CASSQEAQANNNEQFF.

The chain carries TRBV7-7 and TRBJ1-5, with TRBD1 identical over 9 bases. Germline CDR1 and CDR2: SSHAT and FNYEAQ (reference sequence). J was trimmed by 4 bases and V by 0 bases; bases with no gene match: 4. This CDR3 region has 16 residues. The CDR3 loop is CASSLAGTGRNQPQHF. The CDR3 DNA reads TGTGCCAGCAGCTTAGCGGGGACAGGGAGGAATCAGCCCCAGCATTTT.

A word on this clone: Germline and junction disagree at one end, which may indicate a read error. The chain couples TRBV7-3 to TRBJ2-6; TRBD1 might be the D (5 bases). CDR1 is SGHTA and CDR2 is FQGTGA in the germline V gene. There are 15 residues in the CDR3. The CDR3 DNA reads as TGTGCCAGCAGCTCCAAGAGCTCTGGGGCCAACGGCCTGACTTTC. This encodes CASSSKSSGANGLTF.

The chain employs TRBV28 and TRBJ2-3; 9 bases line up with TRBD2. The CDR3 runs 16 residues. V lost 2 bases, J lost 10 bases, and 13 bases stayed unmatched. CDR1 is MDHEN, CDR2 SYDVKM, per germline. The CDR3 DNA sequence: TGTGCCAGCAGTTTAGTAGGACTAGCGACCCGAGCGCCGCAGTATTTT. Encoded protein: CASSLVGLATRAPQYF.

The rearrangement joins TRBV19 to TRBJ2-7; a weak D match, TRBD2 (5 bases). Per the germline V gene, CDR1 is LNHDA and CDR2 is SQIVND (reference sequence). The V end was cut by 3 bases, the J end by 4 bases, with 13 bases between. The length of the CDR3 is 14 residues. The CDR3 region is CASSMRAESYEQYF. The CDR3 nucleotides read TGTGCCAGTAGTATGAGGGCAGAATCTTACGAGCAGTACTTC.

The chain joins TRBV19 to TRBJ1-1; 11 nucleotides align to TRBD1. The V gene end was trimmed by 5 bases and the J gene end by 11 bases; junction bases not matched to a gene: 7. The germline V gene has CDR1 LNHDA and CDR2 SQIVND (reference sequence). The CDR3 has 13 amino acids. The CDR3 loop is CASSPGQGAIAFF. In DNA, the CDR3 is TGTGCCAGTAGTCCCGGACAGGGGGCAATCGCTTTCTTT. The variable domain in full, completed from reference TRBV19 and TRBJ1-1, reads DGGITQSPKYLFRKEGQNVTLSCEQNLNHDAMYWYRQDPGQGLRLIYYSQIVNDFQKGDIAEGYSVSREKKESFPLTVTSAQKNPTAFYLCASSPGQGAIAFFGQGTRLTVV.

The chain links TRBV30 to TRBJ1-2; the D gene is possibly TRBD1 (5 bases). Between the trimmed V and J ends, which lost 3 bases and 8 bases, there was a span of 13 bases. Germline values: CDR1 GTSNPN, CDR2 SVGIG (reference sequence). The CDR3 is 12 residues long. The CDR3 coding sequence is TGTGCCTGGAGCCCGCGGGGGGACGGCTACACCTTC. Its protein product is CAWSPRGDGYTF.

This chain connects TRBV12-5 to TRBJ2-4, with TRBD2 matching over 7 bases. The CDR3 sequence is 14 residues long. V dropped 4 bases and J dropped 4; count of bases not matched to a gene: 4. Looked up from germline, CDR1 is LGHNT and CDR2 is FRNRAP. DNA for the CDR3: TGTGCTAGTGGTTCTGAGCGGGGTAAAAACATTCAGTACTTC. Protein: CASGSERGKNIQYF.

CDR3 in DNA: TGCGCCAGCAGCCCCCTCCCGGGACAGTCCTACAATGAGCAGTTCTTC. Translating it yields CASSPLPGQSYNEQFF. This chain links TRBV5-1 with TRBJ2-1; TRBD1 matches at 7 bases. Germline CDR1 is SGHRS and CDR2 is YFSETQ. The CDR3 covers 16 residues. The V gene end was trimmed by 4 bases and the J gene end by 1 base; junction bases not matched to a gene: 8.